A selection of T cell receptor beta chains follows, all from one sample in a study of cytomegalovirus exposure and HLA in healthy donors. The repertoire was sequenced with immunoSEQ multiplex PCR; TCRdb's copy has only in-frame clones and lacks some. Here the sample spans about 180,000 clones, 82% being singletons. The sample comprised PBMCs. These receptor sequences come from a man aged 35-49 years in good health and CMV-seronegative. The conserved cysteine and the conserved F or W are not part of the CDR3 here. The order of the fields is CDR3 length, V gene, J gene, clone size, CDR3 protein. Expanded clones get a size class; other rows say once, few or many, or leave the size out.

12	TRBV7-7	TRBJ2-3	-	ASSFTGTTDTQY
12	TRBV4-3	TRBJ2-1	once	ASAHEEGNNEQF
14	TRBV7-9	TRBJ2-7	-	ASSLAQGAPPYEQY
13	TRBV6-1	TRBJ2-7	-	ASRFGGEGTYEQY
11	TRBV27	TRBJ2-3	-	ASSSYGGDTQY
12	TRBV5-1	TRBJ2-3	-	ASSFTNSGDTQY
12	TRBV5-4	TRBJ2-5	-	ASSPPQGAETQY
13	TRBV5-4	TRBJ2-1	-	ASSPGGGGQGEQF
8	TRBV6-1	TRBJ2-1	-	ASRGHEQF
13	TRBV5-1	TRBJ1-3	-	ASSLEGATGNTIY
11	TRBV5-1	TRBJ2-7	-	ASSNTGSYEQY
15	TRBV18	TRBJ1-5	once	ASSPLLLTGKDQPQH
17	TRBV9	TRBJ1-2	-	ASSSRMAGTGLLNYGYT
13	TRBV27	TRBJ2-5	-	ASSPQTSGRETQY
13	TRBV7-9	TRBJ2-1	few	ASSLAGGQGNEQF
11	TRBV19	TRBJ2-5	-	ASSIRGRETQY
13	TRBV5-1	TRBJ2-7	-	ASTVTSGGTYEQY
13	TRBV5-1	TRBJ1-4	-	ASTRDRLTNEKLF
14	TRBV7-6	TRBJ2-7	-	ASSLGDARGGYEQY
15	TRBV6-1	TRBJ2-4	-	ASSEPTTLAGENIQY
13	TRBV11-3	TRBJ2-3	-	ASSPSQAWTDTQY
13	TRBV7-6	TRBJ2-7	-	ASSQRGGSSYEQY
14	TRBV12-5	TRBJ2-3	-	ASGLWLAGTTDTQY
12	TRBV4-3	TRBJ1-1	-	ASSKGQGATEAF
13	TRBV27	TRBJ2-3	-	ASTPGTAITDTQY
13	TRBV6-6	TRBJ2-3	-	ASSKVDGRADTQY
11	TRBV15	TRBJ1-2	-	ATSRARDYGYT
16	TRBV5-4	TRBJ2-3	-	ASSLDPYGRSGTDTQY
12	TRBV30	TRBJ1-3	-	AWTRDSSGNTIY
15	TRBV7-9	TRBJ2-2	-	ASSLSSGTGGAGELF
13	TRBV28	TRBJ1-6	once	ASGGNPSGGASLH
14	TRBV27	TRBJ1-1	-	ASSLSRDRANTEAF
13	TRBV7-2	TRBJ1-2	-	ASSPSLSTRYGYT
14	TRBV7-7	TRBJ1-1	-	ASSLLPGGGDTEAF
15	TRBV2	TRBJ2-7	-	ASRRTRQAWPLYEQY
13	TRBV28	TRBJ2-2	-	ASRLLAGNGGELF
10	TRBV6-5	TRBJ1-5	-	ASSEGGQPQH
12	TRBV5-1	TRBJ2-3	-	ASSRDRGTDTQY
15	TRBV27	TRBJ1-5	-	ASSLFVGTGSNQPQH
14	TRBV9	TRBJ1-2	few	ASSVYGAPRVDGYT
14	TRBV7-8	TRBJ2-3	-	ASSLRGQGPTDTQY
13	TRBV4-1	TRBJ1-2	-	ASSQDPGGQDGYT
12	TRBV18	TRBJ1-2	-	ASSQTGGYYGYT
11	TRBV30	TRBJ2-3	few	AWTGESTDTQY
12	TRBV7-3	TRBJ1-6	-	ASSLDRGLSPLH
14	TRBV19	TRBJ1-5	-	ASSGGWGGYNQPQH
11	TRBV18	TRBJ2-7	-	ASSSDRGYEQY
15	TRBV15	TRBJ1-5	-	ATSSDEQGTGNQPQH
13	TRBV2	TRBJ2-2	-	ASSGWGGTSGELF
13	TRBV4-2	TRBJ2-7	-	ASSQEGTGTYEQY
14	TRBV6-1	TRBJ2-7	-	ASSDPTGGGVYEQY
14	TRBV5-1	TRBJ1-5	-	ASSLGRTYSNQPQH
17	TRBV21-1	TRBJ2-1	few	ASRGPSGQLSGASNEQF
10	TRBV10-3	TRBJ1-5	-	AISESGQPQH
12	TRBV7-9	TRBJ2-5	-	ASSLLTGGETQY
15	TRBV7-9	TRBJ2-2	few	ASSAGLAATNTGELF
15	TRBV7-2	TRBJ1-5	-	ASSPATGNIPNQPQH